This T cell receptor beta chain was sequenced during a study of T cells after yellow fever vaccination. Study as a whole: SMART-Seq v4 Ultra Low Input served to prepare low-cell-number fractions. Study results and limitations: Any FACS-sorted repertoire could hold abundant clonotypes that contaminate it from the bulk population.

V was shortened by 4 bases and J by 8 bases, with 10 bases between the two germline ends. Germline assignment: CDR1 SGHRS and CDR2 YFSETQ. This CDR3 is built from 12 residues. Worth noting for this clonotype: Antigen unknown.

Synthesis of TCR cDNA relied on 5'RACE template switching, which attached a universal primer site and UMIs. TCRdb ran MiXCR on the 5' RACE reads and lists one entry per CDR3 protein. The table has about 340,000 distinct CDR3 sequences, around 12% seen once. The rearrangement joins TRBV5-1 to TRBJ2-1; D not certain. Sample: CD4+ T cells sorted from PBMCs, taken 15 days after the yellow fever booster vaccination. The clonotype was recovered from a man younger than 35 who received the YFV17D yellow fever vaccine. The CDR3 DNA is TGCGCCAGCAGCGGAGATTGGGATGAGCAGTTCTTC. Amino acid sequence: CASSGDWDEQFF.